Listed below are T cell receptor beta chains from one sample, sequenced in a study of T cell repertoires in cytomegalovirus infection. TCRdb itself ran the reads through MiXCR, one entry per CDR3 protein. The sample gives some 150,000 distinct CDR3 sequences, about 6.1% of which show up once; roughly 18% is in the top ten. Sequencing was done on a sample of PBMCs. These receptors were obtained from a human donor in good health (CMV status not recorded). Some clones in this sample may be carry-over from other donors' samples. CDR3s include the opening cysteine and the closing phenylalanine or tryptophan. Each record gives: V gene, clone size, D gene, J gene, CDR3 DNA, CDR3 protein. A D gene is named only where the DNA matches it firmly. Clone size is given for some rows only: seen once, a few or many times, or a class if the clone is expanded.

>TRBV29-1|many|.|TRBJ2-7
TGCAGCGTTCGGCAGGGACGGGATAACGAGCAGTACTTC
CSVRQGRDNEQYF
>TRBV7-2|many|.|TRBJ2-1
TGTGCCAGCAGCGGGTTTGGGAATGAGCAGTTCTTC
CASSGFGNEQFF
>TRBV6-2/TRBV6-3|.|TRBD2|TRBJ2-7
TGTGCCAGCAGCTTAGCGGGGGCCGTTCCCTACGAGCAGTACTTC
CASSLAGAVPYEQYF
>TRBV7-2|many|.|TRBJ2-1
TGTGCCAGCAGAGCCGGGACCTCTTTATGGGGTGAGCAGTTCTTC
CASRAGTSLWGEQFF
>TRBV6-5|.|TRBD2|TRBJ2-3
TGTGCCAGCAGAACCGGGACTATATCCTCTGGGGTGGATACGCAGTATTTT
CASRTGTISSGVDTQYF
>TRBV2|many|TRBD2|TRBJ2-3
TGTGCCAGCAGCGCCGTCCCGGGACTAGCGGGGGGTACAGATACGCAGTATTTT
CASSAVPGLAGGTDTQYF
>TRBV2|.|TRBD1|TRBJ2-7
TGTGCCAGCCTTGGACAGGGGTCCTACGAGCAGTACTTC
CASLGQGSYEQYF
>TRBV29-1|.|TRBD2|TRBJ2-1
TGCAGCGTGGCTAGCGGGGGGTTTGACTACAATGAGCAGTTCTTC
CSVASGGFDYNEQFF
>TRBV29-1|few|.|TRBJ2-3
TGCAGCGGTTGGGGGGCAGGAACAGATACGCAGTATTTT
CSGWGAGTDTQYF
>TRBV11-2|.|.|TRBJ1-6
TGTGCCAGCAGCTTAATGAAGATTGGGAGGTCACCCCTCCACTTT
CASSLMKIGRSPLHF
>TRBV5-1|.|TRBD2|TRBJ2-5
TGCGCCAGCAGCTGGACGACTAGCGGGGGGGCCTTCGGGCAAGAGACCCAGTACTTC
CASSWTTSGGAFGQETQYF
>TRBV29-1|.|.|TRBJ2-5
TGCAGCACGAGACAGGCTGAAGAGACCCAGTACTTC
CSTRQAEETQYF
>TRBV12-3/TRBV12-4|few|TRBD1|TRBJ1-2
TGTGCCAACGGAGGGGGGAGACAGGGGCTTCAAGGTGGCTACACCTTC
CANGGGRQGLQGGYTF
>TRBV14|many|.|TRBJ2-5
TGTGCCAGCAGCCAAAGGATAAACCAAGAGACCCAGTACTTC
CASSQRINQETQYF
>TRBV29-1|many|.|TRBJ2-3
TGCAGCGTTCTAGGTGGGGGGCGCACAGATACGCAGTATTTT
CSVLGGGRTDTQYF
>TRBV7-2|many|.|TRBJ1-1
TGTGCCAGCAGCTTATCGTACGGGGGGCTCCTGAGAACTGAAGCTTTCTTT
CASSLSYGGLLRTEAFF
>TRBV7-2|many|.|TRBJ2-3
TGTGCCAGCACCAAGGGGGGGGCAGATACGCAGTATTTT
CASTKGGADTQYF
>TRBV7-2|many|TRBD1|TRBJ2-4
TGTGCCAGCAGCTTCCCCGGGACAGGAGAATACTTC
CASSFPGTGEYF
>TRBV5-1|many|TRBD1|TRBJ2-3
TGCGCCAGCAGCTTAGCCCAGGGGGCAGGGGATACGCAGTATTTT
CASSLAQGAGDTQYF
>TRBV12-3/TRBV12-4|few|TRBD2|TRBJ2-1
TGTGCCAGCAGAAACGGGGGGGGGTACAATGAGCAGTTCTTC
CASRNGGGYNEQFF
>TRBV7-8|many|.|TRBJ1-1
TGTGCCAGCAGCTTAACGAGGGCCTTGGTTAGGTCTGAAGCTTTCTTT
CASSLTRALVRSEAFF
>TRBV7-2|many|.|TRBJ1-2
TGTGCCAGCAGCCGAGGAAAATCGGAAACTATTTATGGCTACACCTTC
CASSRGKSETIYGYTF
>TRBV7-2|many|.|TRBJ1-2
TGTGCCAGCAGCTTAGGGCACCATTACAGCCTGGAGGGCTACACCTTC
CASSLGHHYSLEGYTF
>TRBV6-2/TRBV6-3|few|.|TRBJ1-2
TGTGCCAGCAAGGAGTGGCAGGAGACTAACTATGGCTACACCTTC
CASKEWQETNYGYTF
>TRBV7-2|many|TRBD2|TRBJ2-3
TGTGCCAGCAGCCCATCTCGCGGGGGGGCCGGGGATACGCAGTATTTT
CASSPSRGGAGDTQYF
>TRBV6-2/TRBV6-3|few|.|TRBJ2-7
TGTGCCAGCAGTTACTCGGTCTACGAGCAGTACTTC
CASSYSVYEQYF
>TRBV6-2/TRBV6-3|many|.|TRBJ2-7
TGTGCCAGCAGTTACGGGGACTTAGTCTACGAGCAGTACTTC
CASSYGDLVYEQYF
>TRBV2|.|.|TRBJ2-7
TGTGCCAGCAGACGGACAGAAGAGCAGTACTTC
CASRRTEEQYF
>TRBV18|many|TRBD2|TRBJ2-7
TGTGCCAGCTCACCAAGGACTAGCGGATCCTACGAGCAGTACTTC
CASSPRTSGSYEQYF
>TRBV20-1|.|.|TRBJ1-4
TGCAGTGCTAGCGGGCCGCGGGATGAAAAACTGTTTTTT
CSASGPRDEKLFF
>TRBV6-2/TRBV6-3|few|TRBD1|TRBJ2-4
TGTGCCAGCAGTCAGGGGGCAGCGCAGTACTTC
CASSQGAAQYF
>TRBV7-9|many|.|TRBJ2-7
TGTGCCAGCAGTTTACTTGGCCAGCATGAGCAGTACTTC
CASSLLGQHEQYF